Listed below are T cell receptor beta chains from one sample, sequenced in a study of blood T cell repertoires in COVID-19. TCRdb's table, derived via immunoSEQ multiplex PCR, lists solely in-frame clones and lacks some. The table includes around 150,000 clones, approximately 79% detected once. Sequenced: PBMCs or T cells enriched from blood (not recorded which). The source is a woman aged 50 to 60 who had recovered from COVID-19. CDR3s include the opening cysteine and the closing phenylalanine or tryptophan. The order of the fields is D gene, V gene, J gene, clone size, CDR3 protein, CDR3 DNA. A D gene is named only where the DNA matches it firmly. Expanded clones are given a class, and other clones once, few, many or no size at all.

NA	TRBV11-3	TRBJ1-6	NA	CASSLGEFGPGDSPLHF	TGTGCCAGCAGCTTAGGGGAATTCGGCCCAGGGGATTCACCCCTCCACTTT
NA	TRBV2	TRBJ1-3	NA	CASSGVDSPKGRNTIYF	TGTGCCAGCAGTGGGGTGGACTCCCCGAAGGGTAGAAACACCATATATTTT
NA	TRBV28	TRBJ1-5	NA	CASQGRGRQPQHF	TGTGCCAGCCAAGGAAGGGGTCGACAGCCCCAGCATTTT
NA	TRBV20-1	TRBJ2-5	NA	CSASVPSLQETQYF	TGCAGTGCTAGTGTACCTAGCCTCCAAGAGACCCAGTACTTC
NA	TRBV3-1/TRBV3-2	TRBJ1-1	NA	CASSQTRDTEAFF	TGTGCCAGCAGCCAGACCAGGGACACTGAAGCTTTCTTT
NA	TRBV7-8	TRBJ1-1	NA	CASSSEGTEAFF	TGTGCCAGCAGCTCGGAGGGCACTGAAGCTTTCTTT
NA	TRBV10-3	TRBJ1-4	NA	CATRRDEKLFF	TGTGCCACCAGGCGTGATGAAAAACTGTTTTTT
TRBD2	TRBV6-2/TRBV6-3	TRBJ2-1	NA	CASSQSPGGGANEQFF	TGTGCCAGCAGCCAATCCCCTGGCGGGGGGGCCAATGAGCAGTTCTTC
NA	TRBV10-3	TRBJ1-2	NA	CAISDSTKGGIYGYTF	TGTGCCATCAGTGATAGTACGAAGGGAGGGATCTATGGCTACACCTTC
TRBD2	TRBV5-1	TRBJ2-7	once	CASSLAGTSGRGYEQYF	TGCGCCAGCAGCTTGGCCGGGACTAGCGGTCGGGGTTACGAGCAGTACTTC
TRBD1	TRBV3-1/TRBV3-2	TRBJ2-7	few	CASSSQDRAYYEQYF	TGTGCCAGCAGCTCGCAGGACAGGGCCTACTACGAGCAGTACTTC
NA	TRBV5-1	TRBJ2-5	NA	CASSLLPREGETQYF	TGCGCCAGCAGCTTGCTCCCCAGGGAAGGAGAGACCCAGTACTTC
NA	TRBV28	TRBJ1-2	few	CASSFRYAYGYTF	TGTGCCAGCAGTTTCCGGTATGCGTATGGCTACACCTTC
TRBD1	TRBV27	TRBJ1-2	NA	CASSSGTALNYGYTF	TGTGCCAGCAGTTCCGGGACAGCCCTGAACTATGGCTACACCTTC
NA	TRBV5-1	TRBJ1-2	NA	CASSTRGPNYGYTF	TGCGCCAGCAGCACCCGGGGTCCTAACTATGGCTACACCTTC
TRBD2	TRBV9	TRBJ2-1	NA	CASSVALGSGSAVGPYNEQFF	TGTGCCAGCAGCGTAGCTCTAGGGAGCGGGAGCGCGGTGGGCCCATACAATGAGCAGTTCTTC
TRBD1	TRBV30	TRBJ1-6	NA	CAWSEGQPNSPLHF	TGTGCCTGGAGTGAGGGACAGCCTAATTCACCCCTCCACTTT
NA	TRBV3-1/TRBV3-2	TRBJ1-1	NA	CASSQKVRDPWTEAFF	TGTGCCAGCAGCCAGAAGGTCCGGGATCCGTGGACTGAAGCTTTCTTT
TRBD1	TRBV10-3	TRBJ2-1	few	CAISEPGQGSYNEQFF	TGTGCCATCAGTGAGCCGGGACAGGGTTCCTACAATGAGCAGTTCTTC
NA	TRBV28	TRBJ2-7	NA	CASSFRGAYPYEQYF	TGTGCCAGCAGTTTCCGGGGGGCTTATCCCTACGAGCAGTACTTC
TRBD1	TRBV6-5	TRBJ2-7	NA	CASRGDSNYEQYF	TGTGCCAGCCGAGGGGACAGTAACTACGAGCAGTACTTC
NA	TRBV3-1/TRBV3-2	TRBJ2-2	NA	CASSQERGMGDTGELFF	TGTGCCAGCAGCCAAGAAAGGGGGATGGGGGACACCGGGGAGCTGTTTTTT
NA	TRBV7-8	TRBJ2-3	NA	CASSRSGSTDTQYF	TGTGCCAGCAGCCGGAGCGGAAGCACAGATACGCAGTATTTT
NA	TRBV28	TRBJ1-5	few	CASSFSGDSNQPQHF	TGTGCCAGCAGTTTTTCGGGGGATAGCAATCAGCCCCAGCATTTT
NA	TRBV7-9	TRBJ2-5	NA	CASSLAGETQYF	TGTGCCAGCAGCTTAGCCGGGGAGACCCAGTACTTC
NA	TRBV25-1	TRBJ1-2	NA	CASSRGIGYTF	TGTGCCAGCAGTCGGGGGATTGGCTACACCTTC
TRBD1	TRBV5-6	TRBJ1-5	NA	CASSLDRGFGNQPQHF	TGTGCCAGCAGCTTGGACAGGGGATTCGGCAATCAGCCCCAGCATTTT
TRBD2	TRBV27	TRBJ2-3	NA	CASSTAGGTYTQYF	TGTGCCAGCAGTACAGCGGGAGGGACTTATACGCAGTATTTT
NA	TRBV9	TRBJ2-5	few	CASSVVGLSQGETQYF	TGTGCCAGCAGCGTAGTGGGACTTAGTCAGGGAGAGACCCAGTACTTC
TRBD2	TRBV30	TRBJ2-5	NA	CAWSPLAGGLSGQETQYF	TGTGCCTGGAGCCCCCTCGCGGGGGGACTGTCGGGTCAAGAGACCCAGTACTTC
NA	TRBV3-1/TRBV3-2	TRBJ1-1	NA	CASSLMNTEAFF	TGTGCCAGCAGTCTAATGAACACTGAAGCTTTCTTT
NA	TRBV6-5	TRBJ1-1	NA	CASSFQANTEAFF	TGTGCCAGCAGTTTCCAGGCGAACACTGAAGCTTTCTTT
NA	TRBV2	TRBJ1-5	NA	CASSGRGGQPQHF	TGTGCCAGCAGTGGGAGGGGGGGTCAGCCCCAGCATTTT
NA	TRBV9	TRBJ1-2	NA	CASSVSARYGYTF	TGTGCCAGCAGCGTCTCAGCGAGGTATGGCTACACCTTC
NA	TRBV5-6	TRBJ2-3	NA	CASNSTDTQYF	TGTGCCAGCAACTCCACAGATACGCAGTATTTT
NA	TRBV5-4	TRBJ2-5	NA	CASSLGHGGGLGETQYF	TGTGCCAGCAGCCTGGGCCATGGGGGGGGGCTCGGAGAGACCCAGTACTTC
NA	TRBV19	TRBJ2-7	NA	CASRSGAGTYEQYF	TGTGCCAGCCGTTCCGGCGCAGGCACCTACGAGCAGTACTTC
NA	TRBV27	TRBJ1-4	NA	CASSPGGGRTELFF	TGTGCCAGCAGCCCCGGGGGGGGGCGAACAGAACTGTTTTTT
NA	TRBV10-3	TRBJ1-5	NA	CAISPTDKNQPQHF	TGTGCCATCAGTCCCACCGACAAGAATCAGCCCCAGCATTTT
NA	TRBV6-5	TRBJ2-5	NA	CASRDMSREAQYF	TGTGCCAGCCGGGACATGTCAAGAGAGGCCCAGTACTTC
NA	TRBV6-1	TRBJ2-1	NA	CASSEAEYNEQFF	TGTGCCAGCAGTGAAGCGGAGTACAATGAGCAGTTCTTC
NA	TRBV14	TRBJ1-1	NA	CASSHQDWGGTEAFF	TGTGCCAGCAGCCATCAAGACTGGGGAGGGACTGAAGCTTTCTTT
NA	TRBV18	TRBJ2-7	NA	CASSPLVGRTYEQYF	TGTGCCAGCTCACCATTGGTGGGGCGGACCTACGAGCAGTACTTC
NA	TRBV9	TRBJ2-4	NA	CASSVGGDLAKNIQYF	TGTGCCAGCAGCGTAGGCGGGGACCTAGCCAAAAACATTCAGTACTTC
TRBD2	TRBV5-6	TRBJ2-1	NA	CASSSGPGTSGRRQFF	TGTGCCAGCAGCTCGGGTCCTGGGACTAGCGGGCGGAGGCAGTTCTTC
NA	TRBV10-2	TRBJ1-3	NA	CASSEWQGPGNTIYF	TGCGCCAGCAGTGAGTGGCAGGGGCCTGGAAACACCATATATTTT
NA	TRBV7-3	TRBJ2-1	NA	CASSFGASPYNEQFF	TGTGCCAGCAGCTTCGGTGCAAGCCCCTACAATGAGCAGTTCTTC
TRBD1	TRBV5-6	TRBJ1-1	NA	CASSRTGTGANEAFF	TGTGCCAGCAGCCGAACCGGGACAGGGGCGAATGAAGCTTTCTTT
TRBD1	TRBV29-1	TRBJ2-1	NA	CSVAGTATNRHNEQFF	TGCAGCGTTGCCGGGACAGCGACCAACCGACACAATGAGCAGTTCTTC